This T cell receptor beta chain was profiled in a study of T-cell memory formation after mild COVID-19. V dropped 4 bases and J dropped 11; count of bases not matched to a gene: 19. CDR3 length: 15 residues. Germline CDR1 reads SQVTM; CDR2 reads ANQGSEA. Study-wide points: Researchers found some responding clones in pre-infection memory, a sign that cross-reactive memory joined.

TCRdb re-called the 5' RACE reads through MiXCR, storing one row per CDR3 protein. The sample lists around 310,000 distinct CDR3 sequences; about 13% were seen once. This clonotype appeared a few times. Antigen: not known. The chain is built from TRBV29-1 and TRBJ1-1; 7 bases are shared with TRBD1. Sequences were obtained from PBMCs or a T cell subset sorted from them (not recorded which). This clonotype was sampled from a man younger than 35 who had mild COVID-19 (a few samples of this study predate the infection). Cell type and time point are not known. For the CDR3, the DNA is TGCAGCGTTGTGAGTCCTAGGGGGCGGTTGTTGTGGGCTTTCTTT. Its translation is CSVVSPRGRLLWAFF.